This T cell receptor (beta chain) was identified during a study of cytomegalovirus exposure and HLA in healthy donors. The wider study: Approximately 77 million unique TCRs from HLA-typed donors were held in an early release of data.

Details on this clone: What it recognizes is unknown.

PCR involved 60 Vbeta and 13 Jbeta primers. TCRdb's copy holds only in-frame clones and misses some; the assay was immunoSEQ multiplex PCR. The sample holds 170,000 or so clones, over 70% seen once. V trimming: 0 bases; J trimming: 9 bases; junction bases outside the gene matches: 12. Germline CDR1 GTSNPN, CDR2 SVGIG (reference sequence). The CDR3 sequence is 15 residues long. General study points: Researchers reported in a later analysis that a missense DCLRE1C variant was tied to TCR beta V- and J-gene trimming. HLA alleles showed associations with fewer than 20,000 TCR beta sequences in a later analysis, at a 0.05 false discovery rate.

The source is a woman in her twenties or thirties in good health and CMV-seropositive. The sample taken for sequencing was PBMCs. This rearrangement joins TRBV30 to TRBJ2-7, with 9 nucleotides matching TRBD2. CDR3 region: CAWSVRDAGGPLQYF. Written as DNA, the CDR3 is TGTGCCTGGAGTGTAAGAGATGCGGGAGGGCCATTGCAGTACTTC.